The rows below give T cell receptor beta chains drawn from one sample of a study of blood T cells in healthy people across ages. TCRdb redid the calling of the 5' RACE reads with MiXCR, one entry per CDR3 protein. This table holds 650,000 to 950,000 distinct CDR3 sequences, approximately 48% found once. The sample comprised blood. These receptors all stem from a man aged 60 to 75 in good health. Each CDR3 is given with its conserved first and last residue. The D gene is left open where the match is weak. Rows may omit the clone size; those that give it use once, few, many or a size class.

size	V	J	D	CDR3	DNA
.	TRBV7-2	TRBJ1-1	.	CASRIEGIRNTEAFF	TGTGCCAGCAGAATAGAGGGGATCAGGAACACTGAAGCTTTCTTT
few	TRBV29-1	TRBJ2-1	.	CSVPQTTEQFF	TGCAGCGTCCCTCAAACAACTGAGCAGTTCTTC
few	TRBV20-1	TRBJ2-7	TRBD2	CSATRTSINEQYF	TGCAGTGCTACGCGGACTAGCATCAACGAGCAGTACTTC
.	TRBV7-2	TRBJ1-1	.	CASSQRGGRGTEAFF	TGTGCCAGCAGCCAGCGGGGAGGGAGAGGCACTGAAGCTTTCTTT
.	TRBV28	TRBJ2-5	TRBD1	CASSSPATGGATQYF	TGTGCCAGCAGTTCCCCTGCGACAGGGGGGGCGACCCAGTACTTC
.	TRBV15	TRBJ2-7	.	CATSTDTYNEQYF	TGTGCCACCAGCACCGACACCTACAATGAGCAGTACTTC
few	TRBV7-2	TRBJ2-5	TRBD2	CASSSRLAGVQETQYF	TGTGCCAGCAGCTCCCGACTAGCGGGGGTTCAAGAGACCCAGTACTTC
.	TRBV6-5	TRBJ2-5	.	CASSYSNGGQETQYF	TGTGCCAGCAGTTACTCTAACGGGGGCCAAGAGACCCAGTACTTC
few	TRBV7-9	TRBJ1-4	.	CASSPPGGSTNEKLFF	TGTGCCAGCAGCCCACCCGGCGGATCAACTAATGAAAAACTGTTTTTT
few	TRBV6-6	TRBJ2-2	.	CASSYPPTGELFF	TGTGCCAGCAGTTACCCCCCGACCGGGGAGCTGTTTTTT
few	TRBV2	TRBJ2-5	TRBD2	CASRIAGEEETQYF	TGTGCCAGCAGGATAGCGGGGGAGGAAGAGACCCAGTACTTC
few	TRBV7-2	TRBJ2-5	.	CASSCTRLETQYF	TGTGCCAGCAGCTGTACTAGACTAGAGACCCAGTACTTC
.	TRBV3-1	TRBJ2-7	.	CASSQDGAYFDEQYF	TGTGCCAGCAGCCAAGATGGGGCGTACTTTGACGAGCAGTACTTC
few	TRBV11-2	TRBJ2-6	TRBD1	CASSSSGQGAGFSSGANVLTF	TGTGCCAGCAGCTCTTCGGGACAGGGGGCGGGGTTCAGCTCTGGGGCCAACGTCCTGACTTTC
.	TRBV2	TRBJ1-2	.	CASTQGRGPFYGYTF	TGCGCCAGCACCCAAGGCCGGGGACCCTTCTATGGCTACACCTTC
.	TRBV5-1	TRBJ1-1	.	CASRPSGPAEAFF	TGCGCCAGCAGGCCCTCGGGGCCCGCTGAAGCTTTCTTT
.	TRBV6-6	TRBJ2-5	.	CASSYNQGSYNEQYF	TGTGCCAGCAGTTACAACCAGGGTTCCTACAATGAGCAGTACTTC
.	TRBV20-1	TRBJ2-5	.	CSASGQRILREQYF	TGCAGTGCCAGCGGACAGAGGATCCTTCGGGAGCAGTACTTC
.	TRBV3-1	TRBJ1-1	.	CASSHRSAGRDAFF	TGTGCCAGCAGCCATCGGAGTGCGGGGAGGGATGCTTTCTTT
.	TRBV20-1	TRBJ2-1	TRBD2	CSSLAGADNEQFF	TGCAGCAGTCTAGCGGGGGCGGACAATGAGCAGTTCTTC
.	TRBV5-1	TRBJ1-2	.	CASSLDNRYGYTF	TGCGCCAGCAGCTTGGACAATCGCTATGGCTACACCTTC
.	TRBV6-9	TRBJ2-7	TRBD2	CASGRLAGGPYEQYF	TGTGCCAGCGGACGGCTAGCGGGGGGCCCCTACGAGCAGTACTTC
few	TRBV12-5	TRBJ2-3	.	CASGLYVGAPLDTQYF	TGTGCTAGTGGTTTGTATGTGGGGGCCCCCCTGGATACGCAGTATTTT
few	TRBV9	TRBJ2-1	.	CASSVGWGPFYNEQFF	TGTGCCAGCAGCGTAGGGTGGGGCCCATTCTACAATGAGCAGTTCTTC
few	TRBV15	TRBJ2-7	.	CATSRRPGTSYEQYF	TGTGCCACCAGCAGACGACCCGGTACTAGCTACGAGCAGTACTTC